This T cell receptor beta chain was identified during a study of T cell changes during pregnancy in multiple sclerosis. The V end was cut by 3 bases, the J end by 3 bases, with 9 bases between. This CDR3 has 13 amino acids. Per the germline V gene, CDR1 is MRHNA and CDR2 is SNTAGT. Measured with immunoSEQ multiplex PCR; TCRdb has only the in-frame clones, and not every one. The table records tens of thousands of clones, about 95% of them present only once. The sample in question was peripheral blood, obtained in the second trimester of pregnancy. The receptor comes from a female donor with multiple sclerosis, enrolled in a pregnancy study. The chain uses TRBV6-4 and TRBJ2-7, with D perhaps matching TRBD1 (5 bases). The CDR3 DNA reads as TGTGCCAGCAGTGATACAGGTTGCTACGAGCAGTACTTC. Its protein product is CASSDTGCYEQYF.